Below, 21 T cell receptor beta chains from the same sample are listed, as sequenced in a study of blood T cell repertoires in COVID-19. Sequenced by immunoSEQ multiplex PCR; TCRdb stores in-frame clones only, minus some. Found here are about 240,000 clones, approximately 78% of them singletons; the top ten hold 3.4%. The specimen sequenced was peripheral blood. These receptor sequences come from a woman younger than 30 with acute or convalescent COVID-19.

The chain uses TRBV5-1 and TRBJ2-3; D gene unclear. The CDR3 loop spans 14 amino acids. Trimming took 1 base from V and 0 from J, leaving 6 bases between them. Germline CDR1 and CDR2: SGHRS and YFSETQ. The CDR3 is CASSLIPSTDTQYF. CDR3 bases: TGCGCCAGCAGCTTGATTCCTAGCACAGATACGCAGTATTTT.

The V and J genes are TRBV27 and TRBJ1-5; D is perhaps TRBD1 (5 bases). Germline V CDR1 and CDR2: MNHEY, SMNVEV (reference sequence). V was pared by 6 bases and J by 0 bases, with 12 bases between. CDR3 size: 15 residues. The CDR3 is CASRGGDDSNQPQHF. Here the CDR3 DNA reads TGTGCCAGCAGGGGAGGGGATGATAGCAATCAGCCCCAGCATTTT.

The chain recombines TRBV27 with TRBJ2-7; D call uncertain. The germline V and J ends were trimmed by 5 bases and 3 bases, with 17 bases remaining between them. CDR3 length: 15 residues. Germline V CDR1 and CDR2: MNHEY, SMNVEV (reference sequence). In DNA form, the CDR3 reads TGTGCCAGCAGTACAACATCGTATTCTCACTACGAGCAGTACTTC. It is translated as CASSTTSYSHYEQYF.

V usage is TRBV11-2 and J usage is TRBJ2-7; 7 bases align to TRBD1. Losses at the gene ends were 7 bases for V and 5 bases for J; bases not matched to a gene: 8. Germline V lookup: CDR1 SGHAT, CDR2 FQNNGV. The CDR3 runs 13 residues. CDR3 sequence (DNA): TGTGCCAGCATCCTACAGGGGATGCACGAGCAGTACTTC. Its protein product is CASILQGMHEQYF.

This chain joins TRBV6-6 and TRBJ2-2; 10 nucleotides agree with TRBD2. Germline CDR1 is MNHNY and CDR2 is SVGAGI (reference sequence). The length of the CDR3 is 15 residues. V lost 8 bases, J lost 5 bases, and 8 bases stayed unmatched. CDR3 in DNA: TGTGCCAGCTGTCTTAGCGGGAGGTTTACCGGGGAGCTGTTTTTT. This translates into CASCLSGRFTGELFF.

This clone appeared a few times. The chain links TRBV3-1 (or the pseudogene TRBV3-2) to TRBJ2-7; 9 bases are a match to TRBD1. CDR3 length equals 15 residues. With V trimmed by 3 bases and J by 3 bases, 6 bases remained unmatched. Germline CDR1 is LGHDT and CDR2 is YNNKEL (reference sequence). Here the CDR3 reads CASSQEGQGGYEQYF. The DNA of the CDR3 is TGTGCCAGCAGCCAGGAGGGACAGGGTGGCTACGAGCAGTACTTC.

The rearrangement uses TRBV18 and TRBJ2-7; D unclear. Germline V gene data show CDR1 as KGHSH and CDR2 as LQKENI. CDR3 length: 12 amino acids. Trimming shortened V by 3 bases and J by 0 bases, and 3 bases separated the two germline ends. The CDR3, as DNA: TGTGCCAGCTCACCCCACTCCTACGAGCAGTACTTC. Translated, it gives CASSPHSYEQYF. The full variable domain, with the rest looked up from reference TRBV18 and TRBJ2-7, is NAGVMQNPRHLVRRRGQEARLRCSPMKGHSHVYWYRQLPEEGLKFMVYLQKENIIDESGMPKERFSAEFPKEGPSILRIQQVVRGDSAAYFCASSPHSYEQYFGPGTRLTVT.

This clone was seen a handful of times. This chain joins TRBV6-5 and TRBJ1-2; 7 bases align to TRBD1. Germline CDR1 MNHEY, CDR2 SVGAGI. J lost 7 bases, V lost 4 bases, and 3 bases had no gene match. The CDR3 covers 12 residues. CDR3 nucleotide sequence: TGTGCCAGCAGTTCGACAGGGCCTGGCTACACCTTC. Translation: CASSSTGPGYTF.

This sequence joins TRBV9 and TRBJ2-1, with 14 bases matching TRBD2. The germline V gene encodes CDR1 SGDLS and CDR2 YYNGEE. After removal of 3 bases from V and 7 bases from J, the junction contained 3 bases not matched to a gene. CDR3 length equals 15 residues. CDR3 DNA sequence: TGTGCCAGCAGCGCCGGGACTAGCGGGGGAAATGAGCAGTTCTTC. Translation: CASSAGTSGGNEQFF. Looking up the rest from reference TRBV9 and TRBJ2-1 gives the full variable domain: DSGVTQTPKHLITATGQRVTLRCSPRSGDLSVYWYQQSLDQGLQFLIQYYNGEERAKGNILERFSAQQFPDLHSELNLSSLELGDSALYFCASSAGTSGGNEQFFGPGTRLTVL.

The chain couples TRBV7-2 to TRBJ2-1; 7 bases agree with TRBD2. This CDR3 has 17 residues. With 1 base clipped from V and 10 bases from J, the junction kept 16 bases outside the gene matches. Germline assignment: CDR1 SGHTA and CDR2 FQGNSA. Here the CDR3 DNA reads TGTGCCAGCAGCTTAGTCCGGGGGGAGGCCCCCCACCGGGAGCAGTTCTTC. The encoded protein is CASSLVRGEAPHREQFF.

The chain employs TRBV19 and TRBJ1-5; a possible D gene is TRBD1 (5 bases). V shed 5 bases and J shed 6 bases, with 11 bases lying between them. Germline CDR1 is LNHDA and CDR2 is SQIVND (reference sequence). The CDR3 contains 13 residues. CDR3: CASSGGARQPQHF. DNA of the CDR3: TGTGCCAGTAGTGGTGGGGCGCGTCAGCCCCAGCATTTT.

J is TRBJ1-1 and V is TRBV10-3; 7 bases align to TRBD1. Trimming at V came to 6 bases and at J to 5 bases, leaving 12 bases not matched to a gene. Germline CDR1 is ENHRY and CDR2 is SYGVKD. This CDR3 spans 15 amino acids. Here the CDR3 reads CAIRSTGSDWTEAFF. The CDR3 DNA is TGTGCCATCAGGTCGACAGGGTCTGATTGGACTGAAGCTTTCTTT.

This clone was detected only a few times. V usage is TRBV7-9 and J usage is TRBJ2-3; 9 positions match TRBD1. Germline V lookup: CDR1 SEHNR, CDR2 FQNEAQ (reference sequence). Trimming removed 3 bases from V and 4 bases from J; junction bases left unmatched: 2. The CDR3 runs 14 residues. The chain's CDR3 is CASSLTGGADTQYF. In nucleotides, the CDR3 is TGTGCCAGCAGCTTGACAGGGGGTGCAGATACGCAGTATTTT.

The J gene is TRBJ1-1, the V gene TRBV6-5; D remains ambiguous. V gave up 6 bases and J gave up 2 bases, with 16 bases separating them. The CDR3 loop spans 15 amino acids. Per germline, CDR1 MNHEY and CDR2 SVGAGI. CDR3 sequence: CASRLGRLQNTEAFF. CDR3 sequence (DNA): TGTGCCAGCAGGCTGGGGAGACTCCAAAACACTGAAGCTTTCTTT.

This clone appeared a single time. The V call is TRBV30, the J call TRBJ1-2, with 10 bases aligning to TRBD1. The ends lost 0 bases at V and 3 bases at J; junction bases unmatched: 4. This CDR3 has 15 residues. The germline CDR1 and CDR2 sequences are GTSNPN and SVGIG (reference sequence). The CDR3 sequence is CAWSVGTGVDYGYTF. The CDR3 nucleotides are TGTGCCTGGAGTGTTGGGACAGGGGTGGACTATGGCTACACCTTC.

CDR3 coding DNA: TGTGCCAGCAGTTACTCAGCGGGGGAAGGGAATGAGCAGTTCTTC. Protein product: CASSYSAGEGNEQFF. This chain links TRBV6-5 with TRBJ2-1; 8 bases line up with TRBD2. Trimming took 0 bases from V and 7 from J; bases not matched to a gene: 5. This CDR3 contains 15 residues. Germline V gene sequence: CDR1 MNHEY, CDR2 SVGAGI.

This clone came up once. This sequence joins TRBV6-2 or TRBV6-3 and TRBJ2-3; 7 nucleotides align to TRBD2. This CDR3 comprises 16 residues. Germline loops: CDR1 MNHEY, CDR2 SVGEGT. With 5 bases clipped from V and 4 bases from J, the junction kept 12 bases outside the gene matches. The chain's CDR3 is CASSPVGREIPDTQYF. The CDR3 coding sequence is TGTGCCAGCAGTCCCGTGGGGCGGGAGATTCCAGATACGCAGTATTTT.

Concerning this clone itself: Within the sample, other DNA sequences also encode this same CDR3. The rearrangement joins TRBV19 to TRBJ2-7; 9 positions match TRBD2. CDR3 length: 15 amino acids. The germline CDR1 and CDR2 sequences are LNHDA and SQIVND (reference sequence). The V and J ends lost 4 bases and 0 bases, in that order; junction bases with no gene match: 4. As DNA, the CDR3 is TGTGCCAGTAGTACCCCGGGACTAGCCTCCTACGAGCAGTACTTC. It translates to CASSTPGLASYEQYF.

The rearrangement joins TRBV30 to TRBJ1-5, with a tentative D call TRBD1 (5 bases). V was pared by 8 bases and J by 4 bases, with 9 bases between. Germline loops: CDR1 GTSNPN, CDR2 SVGIG (reference sequence). The CDR3 spans 11 residues. The CDR3 sequence is CAAGDNQPQHF. In DNA, the CDR3 is TGTGCCGCGGGGGATAATCAGCCCCAGCATTTT. The full variable domain, with the rest looked up from reference TRBV30 and TRBJ1-5, is SQTIHQWPATLVQPVGSPLSLECTVEGTSNPNLYWYRQAAGRGLQLLFYSVGIGQISSEVPQNLSASRPQDRQFILSSKKLLLSDSGFYLCAAGDNQPQHFGDGTRLSIL.

This clone is large (0.1 to 1%) in the sample. V gene TRBV4-1 combines with J gene TRBJ1-2, with 8 nucleotides matching TRBD1. Germline CDR1 and CDR2: MGHRA and YSYEKL. J gave up 7 bases and V 0 bases, and 13 bases lay outside the gene matches. The length of the CDR3 is 17 residues. CDR3: CASSQDEIAQGAFGYTF. The CDR3 DNA is TGCGCCAGCAGCCAAGATGAGATCGCCCAGGGGGCGTTTGGCTACACCTTC.

This clone turned up a few times. The rearrangement uses TRBV25-1 and TRBJ1-5; no clear D. Trimming removed 7 bases at V and 10 bases at J, with 14 bases between. Per the germline V gene, CDR1 is MGHDK and CDR2 is SYGVNS. This CDR3 comprises 12 residues. The CDR3 loop is CASNLGSGPQHF. CDR3 bases: TGTGCCAGCAATTTAGGGAGTGGTCCCCAGCATTTT.